Described below is a single T cell receptor beta chain sequence and its context. What it binds is not known. The germline V gene encodes CDR1 SNHLY and CDR2 FYNNEI. Trimming cost V 8 bases and J 3 bases, with 10 bases left between them. CDR3 length: 13 residues. The data were taken from a study of cytomegalovirus exposure and HLA in healthy donors. General study findings and limits: Among TCR sequences, most were rare, though some public TCRs appeared in many donors. Reports credit the classifier with highly specific, highly sensitive diagnosis of cytomegalovirus status. That first-cohort TCR clusters tended to co-occur in the approximately 120 validation repertoires was found in a later analysis.

Sequenced by immunoSEQ multiplex PCR; TCRdb stores in-frame clones only, minus some. The repertoire holds more than 50,000 clones, with just under 95% as singletons. The donors formed part of the approximately 120-subject validation cohort, distinct from the roughly 640-subject first cohort. The TCR originated in a man younger than 35 in good health and CMV-seronegative. Material: PBMCs. The chain couples TRBV2 to TRBJ2-2; no clear D. CDR3: CASYDTYTGELFF. CDR3 nucleotides: TGTGCCAGCTACGACACCTACACCGGGGAGCTGTTTTTT.